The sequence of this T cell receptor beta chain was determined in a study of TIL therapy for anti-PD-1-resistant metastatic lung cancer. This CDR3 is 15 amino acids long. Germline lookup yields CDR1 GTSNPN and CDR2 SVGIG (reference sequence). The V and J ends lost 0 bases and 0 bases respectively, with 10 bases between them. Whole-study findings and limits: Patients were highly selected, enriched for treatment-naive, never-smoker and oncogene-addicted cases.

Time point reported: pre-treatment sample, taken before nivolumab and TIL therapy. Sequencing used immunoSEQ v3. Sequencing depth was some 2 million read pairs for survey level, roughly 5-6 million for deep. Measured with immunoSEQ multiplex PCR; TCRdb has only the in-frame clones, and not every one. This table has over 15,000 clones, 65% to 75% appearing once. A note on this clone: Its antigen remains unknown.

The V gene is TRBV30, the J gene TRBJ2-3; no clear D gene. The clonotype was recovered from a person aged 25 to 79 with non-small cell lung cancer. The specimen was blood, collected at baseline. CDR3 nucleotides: TGTGCCTGGAGTGTACGCGCCGGGAGCACAGATACGCAGTATTTT. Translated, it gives CAWSVRAGSTDTQYF.